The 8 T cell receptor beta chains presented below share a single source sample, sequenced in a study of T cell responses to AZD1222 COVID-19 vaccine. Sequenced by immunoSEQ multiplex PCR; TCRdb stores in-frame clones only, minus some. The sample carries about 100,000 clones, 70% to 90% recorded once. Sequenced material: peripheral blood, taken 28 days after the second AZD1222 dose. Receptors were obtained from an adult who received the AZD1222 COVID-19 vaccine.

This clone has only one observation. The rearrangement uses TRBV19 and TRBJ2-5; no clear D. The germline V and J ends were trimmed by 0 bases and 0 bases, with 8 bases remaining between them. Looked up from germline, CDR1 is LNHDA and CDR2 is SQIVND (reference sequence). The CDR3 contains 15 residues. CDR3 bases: TGTGCCAGTAGTATAGACAGAAGCTACCAAGAGACCCAGTACTTC. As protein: CASSIDRSYQETQYF.

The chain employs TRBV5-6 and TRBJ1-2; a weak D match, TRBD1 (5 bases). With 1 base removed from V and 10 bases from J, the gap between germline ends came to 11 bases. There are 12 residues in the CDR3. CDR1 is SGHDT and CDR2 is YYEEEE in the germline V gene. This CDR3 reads CASSLWEGSYTF. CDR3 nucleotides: TGTGCCAGCAGCTTGTGGGAGGGGTCCTACACCTTC.

This CDR3 reads CASSQSGDRFPLGGELFF. The DNA of the CDR3 is TGCGCCAGCAGCCAAAGTGGGGATAGGTTCCCTTTGGGCGGGGAGCTGTTTTTT. J is TRBJ2-2 and V is TRBV4-1; no clear D. CDR1 and CDR2 from the germline V gene are MGHRA and YSYEKL. This CDR3 is 18 amino acids long. V lost 2 bases, J lost 7 bases, and 23 bases lay in between.

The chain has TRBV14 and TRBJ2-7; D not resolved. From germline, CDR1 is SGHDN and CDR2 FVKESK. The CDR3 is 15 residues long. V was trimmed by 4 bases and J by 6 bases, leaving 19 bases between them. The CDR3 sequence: CASSPRDKIKGEQYF. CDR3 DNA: TGTGCCAGCAGCCCCCGAGATAAAATCAAGGGCGAGCAGTACTTC.

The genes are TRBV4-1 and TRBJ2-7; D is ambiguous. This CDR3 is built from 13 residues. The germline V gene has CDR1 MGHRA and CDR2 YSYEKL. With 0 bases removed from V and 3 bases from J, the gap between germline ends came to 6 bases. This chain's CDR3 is CASSQDRDYEQYF. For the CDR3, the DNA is TGCGCCAGCAGCCAAGACAGAGACTACGAGCAGTACTTC.

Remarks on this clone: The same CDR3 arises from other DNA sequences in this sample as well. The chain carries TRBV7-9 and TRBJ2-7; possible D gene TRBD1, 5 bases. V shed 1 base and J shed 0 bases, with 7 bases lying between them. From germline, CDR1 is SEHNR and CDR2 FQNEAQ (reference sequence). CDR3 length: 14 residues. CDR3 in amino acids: CASSLGQSSYEQYF. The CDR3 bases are TGTGCCAGCAGCTTAGGACAGAGCTCCTACGAGCAGTACTTC.

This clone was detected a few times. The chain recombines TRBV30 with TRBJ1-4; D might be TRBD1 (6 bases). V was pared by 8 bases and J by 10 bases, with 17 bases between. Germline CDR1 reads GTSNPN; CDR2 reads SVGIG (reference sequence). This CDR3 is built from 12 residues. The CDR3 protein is CAGGGGAGKLFF. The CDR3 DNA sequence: TGTGCCGGGGGCGGGGGTGCTGGAAAACTGTTTTTT.

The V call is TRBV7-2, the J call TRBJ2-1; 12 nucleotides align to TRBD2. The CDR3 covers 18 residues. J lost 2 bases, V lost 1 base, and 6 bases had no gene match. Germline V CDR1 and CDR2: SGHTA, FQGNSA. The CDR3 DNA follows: TGTGCCAGCAGCTTAGGTCTAGCGGGGGGGCCGCCCTACAATGAGCAGTTCTTC. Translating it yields CASSLGLAGGPPYNEQFF.